This T cell receptor (beta chain) is from a study of blood T cell repertoires in COVID-19. The germline CDR1 and CDR2 sequences are MNHEY and SMNVEV (reference sequence). The CDR3 sequence is 12 residues long. Trimming removed 5 bases at V and 5 bases at J, with 9 bases between. Per the original methods: Researchers report that nucleated cell counts were estimated from reference gene primer amplification. The table came from immunoSEQ multiplex PCR; TCRdb's copy has only in-frame clones and leaves some out. From that table come the V and J calls and clone size; the DNA was used to work out D and trimming. This sample has 200,000 to 250,000 clones, with about 80% found just once. Those who participated ranged in age from roughly 18 to 100 years and resided in under 25 US areas. Which cohort a participant joined came from the clinical history participants gave. For recovered donors of Cohort 3, there were two negative PCRs, clearance, or symptom resolution.

This clonotype originated in a man in his 60s who had recovered from COVID-19. What was sequenced was PBMCs or T cells enriched from blood (not recorded which). The V call is TRBV27, the J call TRBJ1-2; TRBD1 might be the D (5 bases). DNA of the CDR3: TGTGCCAGCAGTCCCAAGGGGTATGGCTACACCTTC. Amino acid sequence: CASSPKGYGYTF.